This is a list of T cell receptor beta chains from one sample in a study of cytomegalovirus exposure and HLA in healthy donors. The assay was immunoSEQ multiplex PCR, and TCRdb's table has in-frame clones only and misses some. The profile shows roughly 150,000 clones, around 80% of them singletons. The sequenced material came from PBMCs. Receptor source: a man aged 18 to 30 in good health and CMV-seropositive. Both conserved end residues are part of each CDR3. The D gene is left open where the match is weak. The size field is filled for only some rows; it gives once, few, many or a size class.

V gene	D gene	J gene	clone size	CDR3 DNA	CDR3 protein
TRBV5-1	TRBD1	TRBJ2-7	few	TGCGCCAGCAGCTTGGTGGCAGGGGGCGGGTACGAGCAGTACTTC	CASSLVAGGGYEQYF
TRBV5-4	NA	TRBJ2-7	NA	TGTGCCAGCAGCTTGCAAGGGGATACCGAGCAGTACTTC	CASSLQGDTEQYF
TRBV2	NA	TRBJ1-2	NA	TGTGCCAGCAGCCATATCCGGGGGGTTAACTATGGCTACACCTTC	CASSHIRGVNYGYTF
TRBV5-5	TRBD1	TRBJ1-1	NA	TGTGCCAGCAGCTTAGGGGGCTTGAACACTGAAGCTTTCTTT	CASSLGGLNTEAFF
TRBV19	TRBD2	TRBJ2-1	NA	TGTGCCAGTAGCTTCGGACCGGGGGGCTACAATGAGCAGTTCTTC	CASSFGPGGYNEQFF
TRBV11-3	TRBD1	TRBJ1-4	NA	TGTGCCAGCAGCTTAGAGATTGGGACAGGGGATGAAAAACTGTTTTTT	CASSLEIGTGDEKLFF
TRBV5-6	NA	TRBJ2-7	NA	TGTGCCAGCAGCCCCGGCGGGCTCCCCAACGAGCAGTACTTC	CASSPGGLPNEQYF
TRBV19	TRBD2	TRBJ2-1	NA	TGTGCCAGTAGTCAGCTAGCGGGAGAGGACGAGCAGTTCTTC	CASSQLAGEDEQFF
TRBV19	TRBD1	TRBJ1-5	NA	TGTGCCAGTAGTATTCGGGACAGCCTCAATCAGCCCCAGCATTTT	CASSIRDSLNQPQHF
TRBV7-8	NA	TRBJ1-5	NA	TGTGCCAGCAGCTTAGTCGCGGAATTGAAGCCCCAGCATTTT	CASSLVAELKPQHF
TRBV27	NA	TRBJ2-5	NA	TGTGCCAGCAGTTCCTGGTTACGGGAGACCCAGTACTTC	CASSSWLRETQYF
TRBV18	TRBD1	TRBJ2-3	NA	TGTGCCAGCTCACCGAATCAGGGGGTGGCAGATACGCAGTATTTT	CASSPNQGVADTQYF
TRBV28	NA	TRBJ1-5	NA	TGTGCCAGCCGGGAAACTAATCAGCCCCAGCATTTT	CASRETNQPQHF
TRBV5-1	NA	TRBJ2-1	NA	TGCGCCAGCAGCTTGGCCGAGGGAGTCAATTACAATGAGCAGTTCTTC	CASSLAEGVNYNEQFF
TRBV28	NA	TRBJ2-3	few	TGTGCCAGCAGTTTTCTAAGCGGCACAGATACGCAGTATTTT	CASSFLSGTDTQYF
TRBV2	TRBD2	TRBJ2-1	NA	TGTGCCAGCAAGACTGATAGTTTGCTAGCGGGAGGAGAGCAGTTCTTC	CASKTDSLLAGGEQFF
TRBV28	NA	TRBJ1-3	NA	TGTGCCAGCAATTCGGTTGCTAGTGGAAACACCATATATTTT	CASNSVASGNTIYF
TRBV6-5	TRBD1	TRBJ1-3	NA	TGTGCCAGCAGTTACGTCGGACAGGGATTCGGAAACACCATATATTTT	CASSYVGQGFGNTIYF
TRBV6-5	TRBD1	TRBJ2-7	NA	TGTGCCAGCAGCCACGACAGGGGTAGCTCCTACGAGCAGTACTTC	CASSHDRGSSYEQYF
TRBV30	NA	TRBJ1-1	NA	TGTGCCTGGAGTGTACTTAGGGGTTTGACAGCTTACACTGAAGCTTTCTTT	CAWSVLRGLTAYTEAFF
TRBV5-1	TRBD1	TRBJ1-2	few	TGCGCCAGCAGCTTGAAGGAAGGGGGCTATTCCTATGGCTACACCTTC	CASSLKEGGYSYGYTF
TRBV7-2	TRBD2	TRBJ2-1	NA	TGTGCCAGCAGCGCAGTCCCTAGCGGGATATCCAATGAGCAGTTCTTC	CASSAVPSGISNEQFF
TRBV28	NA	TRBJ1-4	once	TGTGCCAGCCCTCTGACAGGTCTTGAAAAACTGTTTTTT	CASPLTGLEKLFF
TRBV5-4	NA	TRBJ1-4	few	TGTGCCAGCAGCTTGTCGGCAGGGGCTTCAGAAAAACTGTTTTTT	CASSLSAGASEKLFF
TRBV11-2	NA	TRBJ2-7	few	TGTGCCAGCAGCCCCAGAGGAGGGCCCTCTATCTCCGGTTACGAGCAGTACTTC	CASSPRGGPSISGYEQYF
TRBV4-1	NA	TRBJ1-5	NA	TGCGCCAGCAGCCACTTGAATCAGCCCCAGCATTTT	CASSHLNQPQHF
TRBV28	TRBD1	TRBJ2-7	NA	TGTGCCAGCAGGGGAACCGGGACAGGGGAGGCCGAGCAGTACTTC	CASRGTGTGEAEQYF
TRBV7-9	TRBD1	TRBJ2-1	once	TGTGCCAGCAGCCGGACAGGGGGCGCTTCAAATGAGCAGTTCTTC	CASSRTGGASNEQFF
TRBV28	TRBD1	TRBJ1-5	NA	TGTGCCAGCAGTTTATGGGACGGGACAGGGGGTATGAGCAATCAGCCCCAGCATTTT	CASSLWDGTGGMSNQPQHF
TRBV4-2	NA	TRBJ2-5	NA	TGTGCCAGCAGCCAAGGCCCAGCGGTACAAGAGACCCAGTACTTC	CASSQGPAVQETQYF
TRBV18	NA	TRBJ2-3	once	TGTGCCAGCTCACCATCTTCAGGGGCAAATACGCAGTATTTT	CASSPSSGANTQYF
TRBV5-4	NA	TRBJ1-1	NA	TGTGCCAGCAGCGGACGGGGGGACCCTATGAACACTGAAGCTTTCTTT	CASSGRGDPMNTEAFF
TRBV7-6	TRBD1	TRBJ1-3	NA	TGTGCCAGCAGCTTTGGCAGGGGGTTAGGAAACACCATATATTTT	CASSFGRGLGNTIYF
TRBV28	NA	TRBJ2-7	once	TGTGCCAGCAAAAGGAGCAGGGTAAGCGAGCAGTACTTC	CASKRSRVSEQYF
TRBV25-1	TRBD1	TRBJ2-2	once	TGTGCCAGCAGTGTACAGGGGGCAATCACCGGGGAGCTGTTTTTT	CASSVQGAITGELFF
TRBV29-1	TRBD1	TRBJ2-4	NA	TGCAGCGTTCGACAGGGTTTGGACATTCAGTACTTC	CSVRQGLDIQYF
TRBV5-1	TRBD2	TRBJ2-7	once	TGCGCCAGCAGCCTCCCCTCCGGGACTAGCACCTACGAGCAGTACTTC	CASSLPSGTSTYEQYF
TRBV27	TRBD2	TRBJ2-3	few	TGTGCCAGCAGTCCCGGGACTAGCGGGAGAAAAGCAGATACGCAGTATTTT	CASSPGTSGRKADTQYF
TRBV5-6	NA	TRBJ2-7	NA	TGTGCCAGCAGCCGCTTGGGACTCTGGAGCTCCTACGAGCAGTACTTC	CASSRLGLWSSYEQYF
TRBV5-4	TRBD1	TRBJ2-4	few	TGTGCCAGCAGCTTACTAGGGGGCTCCAAAAACATTCAGTACTTC	CASSLLGGSKNIQYF
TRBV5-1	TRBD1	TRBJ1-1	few	TGCGCCAGCAGCTGGGGACAGGGCGGATTCATGAACACTGAAGCTTTCTTT	CASSWGQGGFMNTEAFF
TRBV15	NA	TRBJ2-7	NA	TGTGCCACCAGCAGAGAATCCGGCAGGGTTTACGAGCAGTACTTC	CATSRESGRVYEQYF